This T cell receptor (beta chain) is drawn from a study of shared clonotypes between healthy human individuals. In the study overall: The study used three CD4 naive, three CD4 memory, two CD8 naive and one CD8 memory plate per donor.

Every subset had its genomic DNA shared out evenly among several immunoSEQ plates. Repertoires were generated with immunoSEQ multiplex PCR, while TCRdb's copy carries only in-frame clones and drops some. The sample consists of a few million clones, 85% to 95% of them appearing once. Germline V gives CDR1 LNHDA, CDR2 SQIVND (reference sequence). The CDR3 length is 13 residues. V lost 5 bases and J lost 5; bases outside the gene matches: 3. Naive CD4+ cells were CD45RA-selected; the remaining cells were memory. The chain links TRBV19 to TRBJ1-1; 9 bases agree with TRBD1. Source material: naive CD4+ T cells from PBMCs. Subset reported: CD45RA+ positively selected. The TCR was taken from a man between 18 and 29 years old in good health. Some clones in this sample may be carry-over from other donors' samples. CDR3 sequence reads: CASSYRGRTEAFF. For the CDR3, the DNA is TGTGCCAGTAGTTACAGGGGGCGGACTGAAGCTTTCTTT.